This T cell receptor beta chain was profiled in a study of blood T cell repertoires in COVID-19. Study-wide background: COVID-19 samples, acute and convalescent, were from the United States, Italy and Spain. PBMCs, B-cell-depleted T cells, or T cells were the source of the cDNA or gDNA that made up the material.

Per the original methods: The assay estimated nucleated cells by amplifying reference gene primers. Profiling relied on immunoSEQ multiplex PCR, and the TCRdb table lists in-frame clones only, not all of them. That table gives V, J and clone size, and the DNA gave D and trimming. The data contain around 58,000 clones, approximately 82% of them seen just once; the ten biggest clones take up approximately 5.3%. Germline V gene lookup returns CDR1 MNHEY and CDR2 SMNVEV (reference sequence). Trimming stripped 6 bases from V and 2 bases from J, with 11 bases between. CDR3 length: 13 amino acids. Source material: peripheral blood. This chain links TRBV27 with TRBJ2-7; the D gene is possibly TRBD2 (6 bases). The clonotype comes from a human donor in a cohort sampled during active COVID-19. Here the CDR3 DNA reads TGTGCCAGCAGAACCGGAGGGGCCTACGAGCAGTACTTC. Translated: CASRTGGAYEQYF.